The 30 T cell receptor beta chains reported below all come from one sample, sequenced in a study of cytomegalovirus exposure and HLA in healthy donors. Primers for the PCR totalled 60 Vbeta and 13 Jbeta. Here immunoSEQ multiplex PCR was the method, and the copy in TCRdb shows in-frame clones only, minus some. The sample table includes 140,000 to 150,000 clones. Sequenced input: PBMCs. The receptors were gathered from a male donor in good health and CMV-seronegative.

The chain recombines TRBV4-3 with TRBJ1-6; 8 nucleotides align to TRBD1. The V and J ends lost 0 bases and 8 bases, in that order; junction bases with no gene match: 6. The germline CDR1 and CDR2 sequences are LGHNA and YSLEER. CDR3 length: 16 amino acids. CDR3 DNA sequence: TGCGCCAGCAGCCAAGATGGACAGGGAGGTTATTCACCCCTCCACTTT. It is translated as CASSQDGQGGYSPLHF.

The chain uses TRBV5-1 and TRBJ2-7, with D perhaps TRBD1 (5 bases). The germline V and J ends were trimmed by 0 bases and 3 bases, with 13 bases remaining between them. The CDR3 sequence is 15 residues long. Germline V gives CDR1 SGHRS, CDR2 YFSETQ. CDR3 sequence: CASSLEAGFGYEQYF. The DNA for the CDR3 is TGCGCCAGCAGCTTGGAGGCAGGGTTCGGCTACGAGCAGTACTTC.

V and J are TRBV11-3 and TRBJ1-1, with D possibly TRBD1 on 6 matching bases. Germline V CDR1 and CDR2: SGHNT, YENEEA. This CDR3 has 16 residues. V gave up 5 bases and J gave up 3 bases, with 19 bases separating them. DNA for the CDR3: TGTGCCAGCAGCCCTGGAGCAGGGGTTCAGTACACTGAAGCTTTCTTT. Its translation is CASSPGAGVQYTEAFF.

The rearrangement links TRBV28 to TRBJ1-2; D is ambiguous. The CDR3 is 15 amino acids. Trimming removed 2 bases from V and 8 bases from J, with 18 bases in between. Germline loops: CDR1 MDHEN, CDR2 SYDVKM. CDR3 bases: TGTGCCAGCAGTTTAAGAAGTGCAGAAGAGGAGGGCTACACCTTC. It translates to CASSLRSAEEEGYTF.

This chain connects TRBV6-1 to TRBJ2-3; D ambiguous. V was shortened by 3 bases and J by 0 bases, with 13 bases between the two germline ends. Germline-derived CDR1 and CDR2 are MNHNS and SASEGT. The CDR3 spans 16 residues. CDR3 protein: CASSDSSFTSTDTQYF. The CDR3 nucleotides read TGTGCCAGCAGTGATTCGTCGTTTACTAGCACAGATACGCAGTATTTT.

This chain links TRBV2 with TRBJ2-7; 9 bases line up with TRBD1. The ends lost 11 bases at V and 6 bases at J; junction bases unmatched: 8. Per the germline V gene, CDR1 is SNHLY and CDR2 is FYNNEI. CDR3 size: 12 residues. The CDR3 DNA reads TGTGCCGCCGGGACAGGGCCTATCGAGCAGTACTTC. Its translation is CAAGTGPIEQYF.

This sequence joins TRBV5-1 and TRBJ2-7, with unresolved D. The CDR3 has 16 residues. Germline V gives CDR1 SGHRS, CDR2 YFSETQ. The V end lost 0 bases, the J end lost 0 bases, and 13 bases lay between the germline ends. This CDR3 is CASSLDRARVSYEQYF. CDR3 DNA: TGCGCCAGCAGCTTGGATAGAGCCCGAGTCTCCTACGAGCAGTACTTC.

The chain combines TRBV27 with TRBJ1-4, with 10 bases fitting TRBD1. CDR1 and CDR2 (germline): MNHEY, SMNVEV (reference sequence). The CDR3 covers 16 residues. With V trimmed by 6 bases and J by 2 bases, 6 bases remained unmatched. CDR3 amino acids: CASSSGQGRTNEKLFF. As DNA, the CDR3 is TGTGCCAGCAGCTCGGGACAGGGGCGGACTAATGAAAAACTGTTTTTT.

The V call is TRBV29-1, the J call TRBJ2-1; 9 bases agree with TRBD2. V lost 4 bases, J lost 4 bases, and 2 bases stayed unmatched. Germline assignment: CDR1 SQVTM and CDR2 ANQGSEA. The CDR3 loop spans 13 amino acids. The CDR3 loop is CSVVAGVYNEQFF. CDR3 coding DNA: TGCAGCGTTGTAGCGGGGGTGTACAATGAGCAGTTCTTC.

This chain connects TRBV4-1 to TRBJ2-7; 7 bases align to TRBD1. The junction had 14 bases not matched to a gene; V was cut back by 0 bases and J by 3 bases. The CDR3 length is 18 residues. Germline V gene lookup returns CDR1 MGHRA and CDR2 YSYEKL. Written as DNA, the CDR3 is TGCGCCAGCAGCCAAGATCCCCAGGACAGGAGGCCCTACTACGAGCAGTACTTC. Its translation: CASSQDPQDRRPYYEQYF.

The chain has TRBV14 and TRBJ1-2, with 9 bases that match TRBD1. The CDR3 covers 16 residues. The V and J ends lost 0 bases and 3 bases, in that order; junction bases with no gene match: 5. Germline V gives CDR1 SGHDN, CDR2 FVKESK. CDR3 sequence reads: CASSQDGDRVDYGYTF. CDR3 nucleotides: TGTGCCAGCAGCCAAGATGGGGACAGGGTTGACTATGGCTACACCTTC.

The chain couples TRBV7-9 to TRBJ2-3, with 8 bases aligning to TRBD2. Unmatched junction bases numbered 2, after V lost 2 bases and J lost 4 bases. CDR1 is SEHNR, CDR2 FQNEAQ, per germline (reference sequence). The CDR3 runs 14 residues. CDR3 loop: CASSLTGGADTQYF. The CDR3 DNA follows: TGTGCCAGCAGCTTAACGGGAGGGGCAGATACGCAGTATTTT.

Here the CDR3 DNA reads TGTGCCAGCAGACTAGCGGGCGATGAGCAGTTCTTC. It is translated as CASRLAGDEQFF. The chain carries TRBV27 and TRBJ2-1; 9 nucleotides line up with TRBD2. This CDR3 region has 12 residues. Germline CDR1 MNHEY, CDR2 SMNVEV (reference sequence). V shed 6 bases and J 8 bases; nucleotides not matched to a gene: 2.

The V and J genes are TRBV11-2 and TRBJ2-7; TRBD2 agrees at 8 bases. The trim removed 5 bases at V and 1 base at J, leaving 10 bases unmatched. The germline gives CDR1 SGHAT, CDR2 FQNNGV. This CDR3 is 16 amino acids long. In nucleotides, the CDR3 is TGTGCCAGCAGCCCGAGGGGTGCGGGGGGATCCTACGAGCAGTACTTC. Protein product: CASSPRGAGGSYEQYF.

V and J are TRBV20-1 and TRBJ1-2; D remains ambiguous. The CDR3 totals 10 residues. The germline V gene has CDR1 DFQATT and CDR2 SNEGSKA (reference sequence). The germline V and J ends were trimmed by 6 bases and 7 bases, with 9 bases remaining between them. CDR3 DNA: TGCAGTGCCCCCGGGTTTGGCTACACCTTC. Translating gives CSAPGFGYTF.

The chain is built from TRBV4-2 and TRBJ2-2, with 7 bases aligning to TRBD2. The germline V gene encodes CDR1 LGHNA and CDR2 YNFKEQ. Germline trimming cut 5 bases from V and 6 bases from J; bases unmatched to any gene: 15. The CDR3 covers 17 residues. DNA for the CDR3: TGTGCCAGCAGCGGCGGGAGAGGGCAGGCGATCGCCGGGGAGCTGTTTTTT. Protein: CASSGGRGQAIAGELFF.

V usage is TRBV30 and J usage is TRBJ1-2; D remains unclear. Trimming cost V 2 bases and J 6 bases, with 10 bases left between them. The CDR3 consists of 12 residues. Germline V gives CDR1 GTSNPN, CDR2 SVGIG (reference sequence). The CDR3 DNA is TGTGCCTGGAGTTCGGCGGGAGATGGCTACACCTTC. Residues: CAWSSAGDGYTF.

V gene TRBV4-3 combines with J gene TRBJ2-5; 13 bases agree with TRBD2. The CDR3 is 20 residues long. After removal of 1 base from V and 5 bases from J, the junction contained 16 bases not matched to a gene. Per the germline V gene, CDR1 is LGHNA and CDR2 is YSLEER. The CDR3 sequence is CASSQVLAGGPTGSSETQYF. Written as DNA, the CDR3 is TGCGCCAGCAGCCAAGTACTAGCGGGGGGGCCAACCGGATCTTCTGAGACCCAGTACTTC.

This rearrangement joins TRBV5-1 to TRBJ2-7, with 7 bases fitting TRBD1. The CDR3 loop spans 14 amino acids. J lost 3 bases, V lost 4 bases, and 7 bases had no gene match. Germline V gene data show CDR1 as SGHRS and CDR2 as YFSETQ. The CDR3 DNA is TGCGCCAGCAGCATGACAGGGATCGTCTACGAGCAGTACTTC. Protein: CASSMTGIVYEQYF.

This chain links TRBV29-1 with TRBJ2-7; 7 nucleotides agree with TRBD1. CDR1 is SQVTM, CDR2 ANQGSEA, per germline. V gave up 5 bases and J gave up 5 bases; unmatched junction bases: 9. This CDR3 spans 13 amino acids. CDR3 nucleotide sequence: TGCAGCGTTTTTACCGGGACAGTCGACGAGCAGTACTTC. Translated, it gives CSVFTGTVDEQYF.

The chain employs TRBV28 and TRBJ2-3; D is unresolved. Looked up from germline, CDR1 is MDHEN and CDR2 is SYDVKM. With 4 bases removed from V and 4 bases from J, the gap between germline ends came to 9 bases. This CDR3 has 13 amino acids. For the CDR3, the DNA is TGTGCCAGCAGTTCCTACCGAGCAGATACGCAGTATTTT. Residues: CASSSYRADTQYF.

The chain uses TRBV4-2 and TRBJ2-1, with D possibly matching TRBD1 (5 bases). Trimming removed 0 bases at V and 9 bases at J, with 12 bases between. The CDR3 has 14 amino acids. CDR1 LGHNA and CDR2 YNFKEQ come from the germline V gene. The DNA for the CDR3 is TGTGCCAGCAGCCAAGATTTAGACAGAGCTGAGCAGTTCTTC. Its protein product is CASSQDLDRAEQFF.

This chain connects TRBV15 to TRBJ1-4, with D possibly matching TRBD1 (5 bases). The CDR3 is made up of 15 amino acids. Germline V gene data show CDR1 as LNHNV and CDR2 as YYDKDF (reference sequence). The ends were cut back, 1 base at V and 4 bases at J, with 10 bases in the middle. The CDR3 protein is CATSRGGDFNEKLFF. CDR3 coding DNA: TGTGCCACCAGCAGAGGTGGGGACTTTAATGAAAAACTGTTTTTT. Complete variable domain (other parts from reference TRBV15 and TRBJ1-4): DAMVIQNPRYQVTQFGKPVTLSCSQTLNHNVMYWYQQKSSQAPKLLFHYYDKDFNNEADTPDNFQSRRPNTSFCFLDIRSPGLGDTAMYLCATSRGGDFNEKLFFGSGTQLSVL.

The chain combines TRBV4-3 with TRBJ2-3, with D perhaps TRBD1 (6 bases). V lost 5 bases and J 6 bases, leaving 18 bases between the germline ends. The CDR3 is 15 amino acids. Germline V gene data show CDR1 as LGHNA and CDR2 as YSLEER. The CDR3 region is CASSIYRAGADTQYF. The CDR3 DNA reads TGCGCCAGCAGCATATACAGGGCTGGGGCGGATACGCAGTATTTT.

This chain links TRBV5-1 with TRBJ1-1; D is perhaps TRBD1 (6 bases). Germline CDR1 reads SGHRS; CDR2 reads YFSETQ. Trimming took 3 bases from V and 3 from J, leaving 24 bases between them. The CDR3 covers 18 residues. Here the CDR3 reads CASSSVGGARSGDTEAFF. The CDR3 DNA reads TGCGCCAGCAGCTCCGTGGGGGGGGCGAGAAGTGGTGACACTGAAGCTTTCTTT. The whole variable domain, remainder taken from reference TRBV5-1 and TRBJ1-1, is KAGVTQTPRYLIKTRGQQVTLSCSPISGHRSVSWYQQTPGQGLQFLFEYFSETQRNKGNFPGRFSGRQFSNSRSEMNVSTLELGDSALYLCASSSVGGARSGDTEAFFGQGTRLTVV.

The V call is TRBV7-9, the J call TRBJ2-7; D may be TRBD1 (5 bases). Germline loops: CDR1 SEHNR, CDR2 FQNEAQ (reference sequence). V lost 4 bases to trimming and J lost 6 bases, with 13 bases between them. The CDR3 is 13 amino acids. The chain's CDR3 is CASSYWQGSEQYF. CDR3 sequence (DNA): TGTGCCAGCAGCTATTGGCAGGGAAGCGAGCAGTACTTC.

The CDR3 reads CASSWGVMNTEAFF. The CDR3 DNA follows: TGTGCCAGCAGTTGGGGGGTAATGAACACTGAAGCTTTCTTT. This chain joins TRBV27 and TRBJ1-1, with a tentative D call TRBD1 (5 bases). Per the germline V gene, CDR1 is MNHEY and CDR2 is SMNVEV (reference sequence). The CDR3 length is 14 residues. Trimming shortened V by 4 bases and J by 0 bases, and 9 bases separated the two germline ends.

The rearrangement links TRBV2 to TRBJ1-1, with a weak D call TRBD1 (6 bases). The germline V gene encodes CDR1 SNHLY and CDR2 FYNNEI. This CDR3 spans 15 amino acids. The V gene lost 3 bases and the J gene lost 3 bases, with 14 bases spanning the gap. CDR3 nucleotide sequence: TGTGCCAGCAGTGACAGGACAGCTGGTGACACTGAAGCTTTCTTT. Protein product: CASSDRTAGDTEAFF.

The chain uses TRBV5-1 and TRBJ2-2, with D possibly TRBD2 on 7 matching bases. The germline gives CDR1 SGHRS, CDR2 YFSETQ. This CDR3 has 16 residues. The V gene lost 0 bases and the J gene lost 3 bases, with 12 bases spanning the gap. CDR3 residues: CASSLAEGGYTGELFF. CDR3 nucleotide sequence: TGCGCCAGCAGCTTGGCTGAGGGGGGGTACACCGGGGAGCTGTTTTTT.

The genes are TRBV5-1 and TRBJ2-3; 12 nucleotides match TRBD2. Unmatched junction bases numbered 4, after V lost 5 bases and J lost 0 bases. Germline values: CDR1 SGHRS, CDR2 YFSETQ. The CDR3 spans 16 residues. The CDR3 DNA is TGCGCCAGCAGTTCCGGGACTAGCGGGAGCACAGATACGCAGTATTTT. It yields the protein CASSSGTSGSTDTQYF.